The clone carrying this T cell receptor beta chain was detected a few times. The antigen is undetermined. The sample comes from a study of identical twins. Looked up from germline, CDR1 is SGHDT and CDR2 is YYEEEE. The V end lost 0 bases, the J end lost 4 bases, and 9 bases lay between the germline ends. The CDR3 has 14 amino acids. Each CDR3 protein is one row after TCRdb ran MiXCR on the 5' RACE reads. Of 700,000 or so distinct CDR3 sequences in the sample, less than 10% were seen once. Points from the study as a whole: With beta out-of-frame sequences, excess sharing by twins was weaker.

The same sample was also used in a study of yellow fever vaccine responses in identical twins.

The clonotype originates from a woman aged 18-29 years in good health. Sequenced sample: PBMCs. The V gene is TRBV5-6, the J gene TRBJ2-3; possibly TRBD2 for D (5 bases). The CDR3 spells CASSLAGSPDTQYF. The CDR3 DNA is TGTGCCAGCAGCTTGGCGGGGAGCCCAGATACGCAGTATTTT.